The clone carrying this T cell receptor (beta chain) was detected a few times. Its antigen is currently unknown. The entry originates in a study of beta chain features in type 1 diabetes. Study background: Sorted cells from all samples, numbering 100 million to 120 million, were examined. Study conclusions and caveats: There were fewer insertions and more deletions at the VDJ junctions of type 1 diabetes patients. All four CD4+ subsets of Type 1 diabetes patients contained TCRB CDR3s that were moderately but significantly shorter. It was possible that PCR favored shorter templates, equally so in patients and controls.

Germline-derived CDR1 and CDR2 are SGHAT and FQDESV (reference sequence). V was pared by 3 bases and J by 8 bases, with 23 bases between. This CDR3 spans 17 amino acids. Expressed TCRB transcripts were sequenced because the entire RNA isolate underwent reverse transcription. Repertoires were generated with immunoSEQ multiplex PCR, while TCRdb's copy carries only in-frame clones and drops some. The sample records a few hundred thousand clones, over 8.5% being singletons. Sorting that relied on CD45RO/CCR7/CD25/CD127/CD95/CD27 yielded CD4+ naive, central memory, regulatory and stem cell-like memory cells.

This rearrangement joins TRBV11-1 to TRBJ2-4; perhaps TRBD1 as D (5 bases). Sample: central memory CD4+ T cells from blood. This clonotype was obtained from a man aged 25 to 40 with type 1 diabetes. The CDR3 here is CASSFRAGSLSRDIQYF. Written as DNA, the CDR3 is TGTGCCAGCAGCTTTAGGGCAGGGTCCCTCAGTAGAGACATTCAGTACTTC.